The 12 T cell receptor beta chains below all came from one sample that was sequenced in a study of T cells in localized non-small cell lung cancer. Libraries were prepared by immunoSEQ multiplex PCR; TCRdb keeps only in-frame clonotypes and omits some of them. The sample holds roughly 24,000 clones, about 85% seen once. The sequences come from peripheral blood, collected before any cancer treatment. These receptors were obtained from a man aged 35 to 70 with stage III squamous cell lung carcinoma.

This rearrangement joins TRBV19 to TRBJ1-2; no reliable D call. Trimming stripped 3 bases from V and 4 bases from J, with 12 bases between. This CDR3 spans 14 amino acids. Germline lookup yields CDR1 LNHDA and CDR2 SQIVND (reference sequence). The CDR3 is CASSIFISAYGYTF. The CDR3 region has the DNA TGTGCCAGTAGTATCTTTATTTCTGCCTATGGCTACACCTTC.

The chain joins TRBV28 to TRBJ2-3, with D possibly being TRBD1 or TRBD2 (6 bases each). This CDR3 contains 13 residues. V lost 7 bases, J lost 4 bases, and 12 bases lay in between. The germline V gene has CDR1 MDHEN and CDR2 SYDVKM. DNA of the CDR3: TGTGCCAGCACCCGCCGGGGGCCAGATACGCAGTATTTT. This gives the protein CASTRRGPDTQYF. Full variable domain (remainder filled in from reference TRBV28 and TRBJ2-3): DVKVTQSSRYLVKRTGEKVFLECVQDMDHENMFWYRQDPGLGLRLIYFSYDVKMKEKGDIPEGYSVSREKKERFSLILESASTNQTSMYLCASTRRGPDTQYFGPGTRLTVL.

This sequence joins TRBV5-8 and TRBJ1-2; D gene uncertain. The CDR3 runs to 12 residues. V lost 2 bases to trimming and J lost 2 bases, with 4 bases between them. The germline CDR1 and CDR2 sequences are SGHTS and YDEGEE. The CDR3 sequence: CASSFVNYGYTF. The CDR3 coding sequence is TGTGCCAGCAGCTTCGTGAACTATGGCTACACCTTC.

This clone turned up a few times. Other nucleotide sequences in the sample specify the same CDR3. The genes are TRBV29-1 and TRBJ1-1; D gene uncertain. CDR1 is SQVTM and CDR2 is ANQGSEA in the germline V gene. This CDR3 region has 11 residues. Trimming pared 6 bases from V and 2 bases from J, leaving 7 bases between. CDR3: CSVGRNTEAFF. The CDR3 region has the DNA TGCAGCGTGGGAAGAAACACTGAAGCTTTCTTT.

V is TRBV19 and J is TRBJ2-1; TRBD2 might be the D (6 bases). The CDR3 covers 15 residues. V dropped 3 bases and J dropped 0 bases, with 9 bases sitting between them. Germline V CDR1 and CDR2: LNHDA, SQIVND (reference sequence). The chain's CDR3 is CASSIFGSSYNEQFF. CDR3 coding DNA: TGTGCCAGTAGTATCTTCGGGAGCTCCTACAATGAGCAGTTCTTC.

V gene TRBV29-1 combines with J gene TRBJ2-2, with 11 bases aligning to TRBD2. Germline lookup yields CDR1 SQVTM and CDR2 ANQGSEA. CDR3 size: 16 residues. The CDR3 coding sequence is TGCAGTTGTGAAGGGGGGACTAGCGGATCAACCGGGGAGCTGTTTTTT. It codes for CSCEGGTSGSTGELFF.

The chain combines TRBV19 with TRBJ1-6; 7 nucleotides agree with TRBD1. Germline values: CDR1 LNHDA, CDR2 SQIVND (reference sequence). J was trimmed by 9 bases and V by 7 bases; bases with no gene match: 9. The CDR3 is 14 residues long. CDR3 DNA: TGTGCCAGTAAAGACAGGGAACGACTTTCACCCCTCCACTTT. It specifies CASKDRERLSPLHF.

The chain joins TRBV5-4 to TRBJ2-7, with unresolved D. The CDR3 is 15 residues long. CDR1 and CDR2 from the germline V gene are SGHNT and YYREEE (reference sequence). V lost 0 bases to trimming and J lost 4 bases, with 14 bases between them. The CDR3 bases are TGTGCCAGCAGCTTGGTACCCGGGCCGCAATACGAGCAGTACTTC. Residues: CASSLVPGPQYEQYF. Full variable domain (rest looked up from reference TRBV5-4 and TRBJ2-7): ETGVTQSPTHLIKTRGQQVTLRCSSQSGHNTVSWYQQALGQGPQFIFQYYREEENGRGNFPPRFSGLQFPNYSSELNVNALELDDSALYLCASSLVPGPQYEQYFGPGTRLTVT.

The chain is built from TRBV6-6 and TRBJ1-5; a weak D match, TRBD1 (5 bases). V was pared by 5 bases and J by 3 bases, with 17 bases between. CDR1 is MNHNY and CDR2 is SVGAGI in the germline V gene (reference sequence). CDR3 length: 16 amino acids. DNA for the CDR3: TGTGCCAGCAGTCAGGGACTGCAAGCCCTCAATCAGCCCCAGCATTTT. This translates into CASSQGLQALNQPQHF.

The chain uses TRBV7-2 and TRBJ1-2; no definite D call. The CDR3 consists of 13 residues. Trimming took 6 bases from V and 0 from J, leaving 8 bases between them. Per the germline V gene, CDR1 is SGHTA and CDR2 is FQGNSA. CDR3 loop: CASSSQTNYGYTF. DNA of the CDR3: TGTGCCAGCAGTTCTCAGACTAACTATGGCTACACCTTC.

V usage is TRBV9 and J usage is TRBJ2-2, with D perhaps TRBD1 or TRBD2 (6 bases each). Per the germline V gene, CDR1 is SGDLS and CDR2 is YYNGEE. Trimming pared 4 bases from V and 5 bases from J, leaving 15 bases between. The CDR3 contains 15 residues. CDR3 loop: CASSLGGSSTGELFF. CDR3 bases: TGTGCCAGCAGCCTAGGGGGGAGTAGTACCGGGGAGCTGTTTTTT.

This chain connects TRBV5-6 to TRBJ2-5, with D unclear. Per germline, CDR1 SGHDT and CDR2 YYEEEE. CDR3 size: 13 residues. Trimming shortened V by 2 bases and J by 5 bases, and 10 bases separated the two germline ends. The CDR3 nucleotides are TGTGCCAGCAGCTTAAGGGCCAGGGAGACCCAGTACTTC. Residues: CASSLRARETQYF. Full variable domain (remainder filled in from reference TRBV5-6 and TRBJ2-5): DAGVTQSPTHLIKTRGQQVTLRCSPKSGHDTVSWYQQALGQGPQFIFQYYEEEERQRGNFPDRFSGHQFPNYSSELNVNALLLGDSALYLCASSLRARETQYFGPGTRLLVL.